This TCR beta chain was sequenced during a study of untreated major depressive disorder (dated by TCRdb to the late 2010s). Context from the whole study: This cross-sectional case-control study compared T cell phenotype and TCR repertoire between antidepressant-free major depressive disorder patients and individually matched non-depressed controls. The TCRbeta sequencing followed up on differences in Vbeta 5.1, Vbeta 11 and Vbeta 22 usage that flow cytometry had shown in the whole cohort.

Study-wide conclusions, independent of this receptor: In every sequenced subject, the top five TRBV05-01 clones were all identified as private clones. Sequencing confirmed higher TRBV05-01 (Vbeta 5.1) usage among CD4+ T cells of depressed patients than controls, with p = 0.040 in a one-tailed test. In the sequencing data, TRBV25-01 and TRBV02-01 usage matched the flow-cytometry pattern but was not statistically significant. Because of the strict matching and exclusion criteria, the study sample was comparatively small, which limits how generalizable the findings are. For the sequencing comparisons, one-tailed planned tests were applied to only three Vbeta families that had been selected in advance.

The Qiagen DNeasy Blood and Tissue Kit was used to extract total genomic DNA from the purified CD4+ T cells. The TCRbeta CDR3 region, defined according to IMGT, was amplified and sequenced using immunoSEQ immunosequencing protocols. Per the source publication's procedure: Preprocessing of raw sequence data for PCR and sequencing error correction was performed by the immunoSEQ service. After being loaded into the immunoSEQ Analyzer, the data underwent further analysis with VDJtools v1.0.7. Patient-control differences were tested with the paired Wilcoxon signed-rank test. In its TCRdb copy, this immuneACCESS table keeps in-frame sequences only and misses some clones. Where compared with another copy, unresolved V genes explain less than half of these, and the others have no known cause. V, J and clone size are taken as reported in that table, and D and trimming were inferred from the DNA itself. Counted in this sample were approximately 25,000 clones; 91% of them appeared once. The top ten clonotypes cover roughly 0.72% of the sample.

The germline V gene provides CDR1 SGHRS and CDR2 YFSETQ. V is shortened by 3 bases, J by 0 bases, and the region joining them spans 4 bases. The CDR3 starts with the cysteine, ends with the phenylalanine, and has 14 residues. Solely the CDR3 DNA is kept, with 42 bases framed from the first base. As regards this clone: Its antigen specificity is not known. No base quality values were provided; no much bigger clone lies one nucleotide off.

Each depressed patient was pairwise matched to a non-depressed control for sex, age, current smoking status and body mass index. Every participant was of European descent. To qualify, patients needed a DSM-IV diagnosis of major depressive disorder plus a Hamilton Rating Scale for Depression score of 18 or higher. No psychiatric medication, including antidepressants, had been taken by patients for at least 8 weeks before enrollment. Among patients, depression severity was moderate to severe. Participants were excluded if they had major medical conditions, Axis I/II comorbidities, regular medication or illicit drug use, or weekly alcohol intake above 100 g. Around 33 ml of peripheral blood was collected from each participant into EDTA tubes. CD4+ T cells were purified from thawed PBMCs by magnetic negative selection with the BD IMag Human CD4 T Lymphocyte Enrichment Set. Flow cytometry confirmed that the CD4+ enrichment method typically gave approximately 95% purity. A subgroup of about 5 case-control pairs, chosen blind to chemokine receptor expression and flow-cytometric repertoire skewing results, underwent TCRbeta sequencing. All blood samples were collected in the morning at 8:00 a.m., and PBMCs were isolated by Ficoll-Hypaque gradient centrifugation. PBMCs were cryopreserved by gradual cooling to -80°C and stored in liquid nitrogen until assayed.

The origin of this receptor is a woman aged 25 to 39 with major depressive disorder. Recombination joined TRBV5-1 with TRBJ2-6, with the D segment identity uncertain. The sample was CD4+ T cells from PBMCs. The DNA is as follows: TGCGCCAGCAGCTCAAACTCTGGGGCCAACGTCCTGACTTTC. The resulting protein is CASSSNSGANVLTF. Beyond the CDR3, the reference TRBV5-1 and TRBJ2-6 genes provide the residues; the full variable domain reads: KAGVTQTPRYLIKTRGQQVTLSCSPISGHRSVSWYQQTPGQGLQFLFEYFSETQRNKGNFPGRFSGRQFSNSRSEMNVSTLELGDSALYLCASSSNSGANVLTFGAGSRLTVL.